One and the same sample provided the 4 T cell receptor beta chains below, sequenced in a study of blood T cell repertoires in COVID-19. TCRdb's copy holds only in-frame clones and misses some; the assay was immunoSEQ multiplex PCR. Here the sample spans about 73,000 clones, roughly 89% being singletons. Specimen: peripheral blood. The source is a man at least 80 years old with acute or convalescent COVID-19.

The table lists this clone with a count of one. This chain links TRBV19 with TRBJ1-1; D might be TRBD1 (6 bases). Trimming left V 5 bases short and J 0 bases short, with 10 bases between. The CDR3 has 14 residues. Germline CDR1 reads LNHDA; CDR2 reads SQIVND (reference sequence). The DNA for the CDR3 is TGTGCCAGTAGTTGGGGACAACTGAACACTGAAGCTTTCTTT. This encodes CASSWGQLNTEAFF.

This rearrangement joins TRBV19 to TRBJ1-1; D might be TRBD1 (6 bases). V lost 6 bases to trimming and J lost 1 base, with 12 bases between them. The CDR3 extends over 14 amino acids. Germline loops: CDR1 LNHDA, CDR2 SQIVND (reference sequence). The CDR3 nucleotides are TGTGCCAGTAGGTATCAGGGGACGAACACTGAAGCTTTCTTT. Translation gives CASRYQGTNTEAFF.

The rearrangement joins TRBV6-5 to TRBJ1-4; 9 positions agree with TRBD1. The junction had 4 bases not matched to a gene; V was cut back by 5 bases and J by 6 bases. The CDR3 has 14 amino acids. Germline V CDR1 and CDR2: MNHEY, SVGAGI. CDR3 sequence: CASSLTGGDEKLFF. The CDR3, as DNA: TGTGCCAGCAGTCTAACAGGGGGCGATGAAAAACTGTTTTTT.

The chain combines TRBV11-2 with TRBJ1-2; no firm D call. V lost 5 bases and J 0 bases, leaving 10 bases between the germline ends. Germline CDR1 SGHAT, CDR2 FQNNGV. This CDR3 is 14 amino acids long. In DNA, the CDR3 is TGTGCCAGCAGCCCGAGCACTACTAACTATGGCTACACCTTC. Protein: CASSPSTTNYGYTF.